This T cell receptor beta chain stems from a study of OX40 agonist ivuxolimab in advanced cancers. Study information: Partial responses occurred in Three dose-escalation patients, one with hepatocellular carcinoma and two with cutaneous melanoma. The study's findings and limits: Dose levels from 0.1 to 3.0 mg/kg saw CD4+ and CD8+ blood T cells expand clonally by week 6.

Patients were ineligible given autoimmune disease history or systemic immunosuppression. Repertoires were generated with immunoSEQ multiplex PCR, while TCRdb's copy carries only in-frame clones and drops some. The table shows tens of thousands of clones, with about 92% occurring only once. The CDR3 has 15 residues. V shed 4 bases and J 0 bases; nucleotides not matched to a gene: 4. CDR1 is SGDLS and CDR2 is YYNGEE in the germline V gene. A note on this clone: The antigen is not known.

This specimen was CD4+ or CD8+ T cells sorted from blood, taken in a trial of the OX40 agonist ivuxolimab. This sequence joins TRBV9 and TRBJ2-3, with 8 bases that match TRBD1. The TCR originated in an adult with an advanced solid tumor such as melanoma, head and neck, liver or kidney cancer. CDR3 region: CASSFTGGSTDTQYF. The CDR3 DNA is TGTGCCAGCAGCTTCACAGGGGGTAGCACAGATACGCAGTATTTT.